This passage covers 15 T cell receptor beta chains from one sample sequenced in a study of cytomegalovirus exposure and HLA in healthy donors. Researchers ran the PCR with 60 Vbeta and 13 Jbeta primers. TCRdb's copy holds only in-frame clones and misses some; the assay was immunoSEQ multiplex PCR. Of around 100,000 clones in the sample, 84% were seen once. Sequences were obtained from PBMCs. These TCRs come from a woman between 18 and 30 years old in good health and CMV-seropositive.

The chain recombines TRBV5-1 with TRBJ2-2, with a tentative D call TRBD1 (6 bases). Germline V gene data show CDR1 as SGHRS and CDR2 as YFSETQ. The CDR3 is 18 residues long. Deletions cut 2 bases from V and 0 bases from J, with 17 bases between. The DNA for the CDR3 is TGCGCCAGCAGCTTCACCCCTGTGGGGACACCGAACACCGGGGAGCTGTTTTTT. Residues: CASSFTPVGTPNTGELFF.

The chain links TRBV5-1 to TRBJ2-1, with D possibly being TRBD1 (5 bases). The CDR3 contains 13 residues. Germline loops: CDR1 SGHRS, CDR2 YFSETQ. With 0 bases removed from V and 10 bases from J, the gap between germline ends came to 11 bases. The CDR3 DNA is TGCGCCAGCAGCTTGGGGCGACAGAAAGAGCAGTTCTTC. It encodes CASSLGRQKEQFF.

This chain joins TRBV19 and TRBJ1-5; D is possibly TRBD1 (6 bases). V dropped 3 bases and J dropped 0 bases, with 12 bases sitting between them. Germline lookup yields CDR1 LNHDA and CDR2 SQIVND (reference sequence). The CDR3 extends over 16 amino acids. CDR3 amino acids: CASSMLAGASNQPQHF. CDR3 coding DNA: TGTGCCAGTAGTATGCTAGCAGGGGCTAGCAATCAGCCCCAGCATTTT.

This rearrangement joins TRBV2 to TRBJ2-3, with TRBD2 matching over 9 bases. Germline trimming cut 5 bases from V and 6 bases from J; bases unmatched to any gene: 9. The germline V gene encodes CDR1 SNHLY and CDR2 FYNNEI. The CDR3 is made up of 15 amino acids. The CDR3 region is CASSKGLAPLDTQYF. CDR3 DNA: TGTGCCAGCAGTAAAGGACTAGCGCCGCTGGATACGCAGTATTTT.

This clone was observed once. This sequence joins TRBV19 and TRBJ2-7; 8 bases are shared with TRBD2. CDR3 length: 15 amino acids. Losses at the gene ends were 6 bases for V and 1 base for J; bases not matched to a gene: 8. CDR1 is LNHDA, CDR2 SQIVND, per germline (reference sequence). Here the CDR3 DNA reads TGTGCCAGTAGCCAACTCGGGGGGGTTTCCTACGAGCAGTACTTC. It specifies CASSQLGGVSYEQYF. The full variable domain, completed using reference TRBV19 and TRBJ2-7, is DGGITQSPKYLFRKEGQNVTLSCEQNLNHDAMYWYRQDPGQGLRLIYYSQIVNDFQKGDIAEGYSVSREKKESFPLTVTSAQKNPTAFYLCASSQLGGVSYEQYFGPGTRLTVT.

The J gene is TRBJ2-2, the V gene TRBV6-5; 7 bases align to TRBD1. Germline V gene sequence: CDR1 MNHEY, CDR2 SVGAGI. V gave up 5 bases and J gave up 6 bases; unmatched junction bases: 3. The CDR3 has 13 amino acids. For the CDR3, the DNA is TGTGCCAGCAGTGACAGGGTGGCCGGGGAGCTGTTTTTT. Protein sequence: CASSDRVAGELFF.

This chain uses TRBV27 with TRBJ1-2; perhaps TRBD1 as D (5 bases). This CDR3 is built from 16 residues. V dropped 1 base and J dropped 1 base, with 13 bases sitting between them. The germline CDR1 and CDR2 sequences are MNHEY and SMNVEV (reference sequence). CDR3 sequence: CASSLYPGKINYGYTF. The CDR3 nucleotides read TGTGCCAGCAGTTTATATCCAGGGAAGATTAACTATGGCTACACCTTC.

The CDR3 is CSVITGQGLNTEAFF. CDR3 DNA sequence: TGCAGCGTGATAACGGGACAGGGGCTGAACACTGAAGCTTTCTTT. The rearrangement uses TRBV29-1 and TRBJ1-1; TRBD1 aligns across 10 bases. The CDR3 is 15 residues long. The J segment lost 0 bases and the V segment lost 6 bases, leaving 7 bases of the junction unmatched. Germline loops: CDR1 SQVTM, CDR2 ANQGSEA.

The gene calls are TRBV4-1 and TRBJ2-7, with 7 bases matching TRBD2. V lost 6 bases, J lost 5 bases, and 4 bases stayed unmatched. This CDR3 region has 12 residues. The germline CDR1 and CDR2 sequences are MGHRA and YSYEKL. The chain's CDR3 is CASRGGSNEQYF. CDR3 DNA sequence: TGCGCCAGCAGAGGCGGGAGCAACGAGCAGTACTTC.

The chain joins TRBV10-1 to TRBJ1-6; D may be TRBD1 (5 bases). Germline CDR1 and CDR2: WNHNN and SYGVQD (reference sequence). The CDR3 loop spans 13 amino acids. Trimming removed 7 bases at V and 8 bases at J, with 12 bases between. The CDR3 sequence: CASTDSEDSPLHF. DNA for the CDR3: TGCGCCAGCACCGACAGCGAAGATTCACCCCTCCACTTT.

J is TRBJ1-2 and V is TRBV30; D not resolved. V lost 4 bases and J 0 bases, leaving 15 bases between the germline ends. Germline lookup yields CDR1 GTSNPN and CDR2 SVGIG (reference sequence). This CDR3 has 15 amino acids. The CDR3: CAWTQTPDSNYGYTF. As DNA, the CDR3 is TGTGCCTGGACCCAGACCCCGGACTCTAACTATGGCTACACCTTC.

The chain carries TRBV18 and TRBJ2-5; tentatively, D is TRBD1 (6 bases). The CDR3 extends over 14 amino acids. Germline V gene lookup returns CDR1 KGHSH and CDR2 LQKENI. The V end was cut by 4 bases, the J end by 5 bases, with 14 bases between. CDR3 residues: CASSQPGHVETQYF. CDR3 in DNA: TGTGCCAGCTCACAACCGGGACACGTCGAGACCCAGTACTTC.

In its sample, this clone was seen once. The V and J genes are TRBV7-9 and TRBJ1-4, with TRBD1 as a possible D gene (6 bases). There are 17 residues in the CDR3. The V gene lost 4 bases and the J gene lost 5 bases, with 20 bases spanning the gap. Germline V gene data show CDR1 as SEHNR and CDR2 as FQNEAQ (reference sequence). The CDR3 reads CASSSRSGTRKNEKLFF. The CDR3 bases are TGTGCCAGCAGCTCCCGCAGCGGGACAAGAAAGAATGAAAAACTGTTTTTT. Filled out from reference TRBV7-9 and TRBJ1-4, the complete variable domain reads DTGVSQNPRHKITKRGQNVTFRCDPISEHNRLYWYRQTLGQGPEFLTYFQNEAQLEKSRLLSDRFSAERPKGSFSTLEIQRTEQGDSAMYLCASSSRSGTRKNEKLFFGSGTQLSVL.

This chain uses TRBV13 with TRBJ2-7; the match to TRBD1 covers 8 bases. V shed 0 bases and J 2 bases; nucleotides not matched to a gene: 3. The CDR3 has 15 amino acids. Germline V gives CDR1 PRHDT, CDR2 FYEKMQ (reference sequence). DNA of the CDR3: TGTGCCAGCAGCTTAGGTGGACAGGGTACCTACGAGCAGTACTTC. This sequence encodes CASSLGGQGTYEQYF.

The chain recombines TRBV28 with TRBJ1-2, with 7 bases that match TRBD1. The CDR3 loop spans 14 amino acids. Germline CDR1 is MDHEN and CDR2 is SYDVKM. Trimming took 10 bases from V and 7 from J; bases not matched to a gene: 15. CDR3 bases: TGTGCCACCAACTACAGGGGAGGCCAGTCTGGCTACACCTTC. This gives the protein CATNYRGGQSGYTF.